This T cell receptor (beta chain) originates from a study of T cell responses to AZD1222 COVID-19 vaccine. Study conclusions and caveats: Repertoires were obtained only post-peak T cell response. There were mostly white British donors and more females than males, and clonal diversity was possibly underestimated. Spike-wide coverage was observed for vaccine-associated CD4 TCRs, with dominant responses at 160-218 and 743-854.

Second-dose recipients at about 4 or about 12 weeks were treated as one pooled group. CDR3 length: 16 amino acids. Losses at the gene ends were 5 bases for V and 5 bases for J; bases not matched to a gene: 11. Per germline, CDR1 SGHTA and CDR2 FQGNSA. Clones were read by immunoSEQ multiplex PCR, and TCRdb kept only the in-frame ones, dropping some. The table has fewer than 150,000 clones, roughly 91% seen once. A remark on this clone: Its antigen is as yet unknown.

The sequences come from peripheral blood, collected 28 days after the second AZD1222 dose. The chain joins TRBV7-2 to TRBJ2-3; TRBD2 aligns across 9 bases. The origin of this receptor is an adult who received the AZD1222 COVID-19 vaccine. The CDR3 sequence: CASSQRGRGGEDTQYF. CDR3 nucleotide sequence: TGTGCCAGCAGCCAGCGGGGGCGGGGGGGTGAAGATACGCAGTATTTT.